This T cell receptor (beta chain) appears in the sequencing data of a study of regulatory T cells in long-lasting Graves disease. Broader study findings: Lower TCR diversity was seen in persistent Graves' patients than in newly diagnosed ones.

Time point noted: newly diagnosed GD, antithyroid drugs for less than 3 months. The TCR library was made from RNA that had been extracted from PBMCs in TRIzol. Graves' disease diagnosis followed American Thyroid Association guidelines. The V gene lost 5 bases and the J gene lost 6 bases, with 16 bases spanning the gap. The CDR3 sequence is 15 residues long. This clonotype occurred many times. The target antigen is unknown. Arm-PCR of CDR3 regions and iRepertoire HTBI primers were the basis on which TCR beta libraries were built. TCRdb analysed the multiplex PCR reads with MiXCR anew, one entry per CDR3 protein. This table holds about 620,000 distinct CDR3 sequences, 15% to 20% found once. These sequences were also reported in another study, on T cells in Graves' hyperthyroidism and ophthalmopathy. Turning to that study: The study used the HTBI primer set for a first-round RT-PCR of the TCR CDR3.

The genes are TRBV12-3 or TRBV12-4 and TRBJ2-2, with D perhaps matching TRBD1 (6 bases). This sequence originates from a woman in her 30s with Graves disease. The sequences come from peripheral blood mononuclear cells (PBMCs), collected at new diagnosis, from a patient treated with antithyroid drugs. The CDR3 DNA reads TGTGCCAGCAGTGTTGGACAGTTGACCGCCGGGGAGCTGTTTTTT. Amino acids: CASSVGQLTAGELFF.